This T cell receptor (beta chain) derives from a study of CD8 T cells in Susac syndrome. The CDR3 consists of 15 residues. V was trimmed by 6 bases and J by 5 bases, leaving 19 bases between them. RNA totalling about 0.45 to 1 ug underwent reverse transcription with random hexamers. Amplification of TCR beta CDR3 used immunoSEQ multiplex PCR across 54 Vbeta and 13 Jbeta. A single record per CDR3 protein comes from TCRdb applying MiXCR to the immunoSEQ multiplex PCR reads. The sample shows approximately 180,000 distinct CDR3 sequences, nearly 97% of them seen only once. Sequencing of TCR beta was undertaken in CD8+ and CD4+ T cells derived from blood. TEMRA cells were FACS-enriched, while CD8+ and CD4+ T cells were negatively isolated.

The chain carries TRBV12-3 or TRBV12-4 and TRBJ2-5; D possibly matches TRBD1 or TRBD2 (5 bases each). Sample: CD4+ T cells from PBMCs. The TCR was taken from a human donor with multiple sclerosis. CDR3: CASSLPRGRRETQYF. As DNA, the CDR3 is TGTGCCAGCAGCCTTCCCCGGGGCCGACGGGAGACCCAGTACTTC.